This passage covers 17 T cell receptor beta chains from one sample sequenced in a study of blood T cell repertoires in COVID-19. The table came from immunoSEQ multiplex PCR; TCRdb's copy has only in-frame clones and leaves some out. The sample has 130,000 to 150,000 clones, about 82% seen once. Sequencing was performed on PBMCs or T cells enriched from blood (not recorded which). Source of these receptors: a woman aged 40 to 55 who had recovered from COVID-19.

V usage is TRBV30 and J usage is TRBJ1-2, with D tentatively TRBD1 (5 bases). The V and J ends lost 5 bases and 9 bases respectively, with 19 bases between them. The CDR3 contains 13 residues. Per germline, CDR1 GTSNPN and CDR2 SVGIG (reference sequence). CDR3 amino acids: CAWGGLKLESYTF. CDR3 nucleotides: TGTGCCTGGGGGGGACTGAAACTTGAAAGCTACACCTTC. The full variable domain, its missing parts supplied by reference TRBV30 and TRBJ1-2, is SQTIHQWPATLVQPVGSPLSLECTVEGTSNPNLYWYRQAAGRGLQLLFYSVGIGQISSEVPQNLSASRPQDRQFILSSKKLLLSDSGFYLCAWGGLKLESYTFGSGTRLTVV.

In its sample, this clone was seen once. This rearrangement joins TRBV18 to TRBJ1-3; D unclear. Trimming pared 2 bases from V and 8 bases from J, leaving 13 bases between. Germline V gene data show CDR1 as KGHSH and CDR2 as LQKENI. This CDR3 comprises 14 residues. CDR3 coding DNA: TGTGCCAGCTCACCAACGGCTTCCGGGGACACCATATATTTT. It is translated as CASSPTASGDTIYF. Together with reference TRBV18 and TRBJ1-3, the CDR3 gives the full variable domain: NAGVMQNPRHLVRRRGQEARLRCSPMKGHSHVYWYRQLPEEGLKFMVYLQKENIIDESGMPKERFSAEFPKEGPSILRIQQVVRGDSAAYFCASSPTASGDTIYFGEGSWLTVV.

The chain employs TRBV2 and TRBJ2-1; TRBD2 agrees at 10 bases. Per the germline V gene, CDR1 is SNHLY and CDR2 is FYNNEI. This CDR3 contains 15 residues. Trimming cost V 0 bases and J 9 bases; bases outside gene matches: 5. The CDR3: CASSEAYGTSVEQFF. As DNA, the CDR3 is TGTGCCAGCAGTGAAGCATACGGGACTAGCGTTGAGCAGTTCTTC.

V and J are TRBV5-5 and TRBJ2-3; D is ambiguous. The CDR3 runs 13 residues. The germline CDR1 and CDR2 sequences are SGHKS and YYEKEE (reference sequence). The V end was cut by 0 bases, the J end by 5 bases, with 7 bases between. The CDR3 DNA follows: TGTGCCAGCAGCTTGGAACACCGAGATACGCAGTATTTT. Translated, it gives CASSLEHRDTQYF.

This clone was seen many times. The chain recombines TRBV18 with TRBJ2-2; D may be TRBD1 (5 bases). This CDR3 is built from 15 residues. V shed 4 bases and J shed 6 bases, with 15 bases lying between them. Germline assignment: CDR1 KGHSH and CDR2 LQKENI. CDR3 protein: CASSRPLQGSGELFF. DNA of the CDR3: TGTGCCAGCTCACGACCGCTCCAGGGCTCCGGGGAGCTGTTTTTT.

J is TRBJ1-5 and V is TRBV5-1; D might be TRBD1 (6 bases). V lost 0 bases and J 7 bases, leaving 17 bases between the germline ends. CDR1 is SGHRS and CDR2 is YFSETQ in the germline V gene. The CDR3 is 16 residues long. The CDR3, as DNA: TGCGCCAGCAGCTTGGGTGGGGTGGGGGCAGGACAGCCCCAGCATTTT. It yields the protein CASSLGGVGAGQPQHF.

The V and J genes are TRBV6-5 and TRBJ2-4; TRBD1 matches 7 bases. CDR1 is MNHEY and CDR2 is SVGAGI in the germline V gene. The V gene end was trimmed by 9 bases and the J gene end by 3 bases; junction bases not matched to a gene: 8. The CDR3 runs to 14 residues. CDR3 in DNA: TGTGCCAGTTCACAGGGGTATGTCAAAAACATTCAGTACTTC. It specifies CASSQGYVKNIQYF.

The chain joins TRBV5-1 to TRBJ2-4; D not certain. The CDR3 is made up of 13 amino acids. Trimming pared 0 bases from V and 8 bases from J, leaving 9 bases between. Germline CDR1 reads SGHRS; CDR2 reads YFSETQ. For the CDR3, the DNA is TGCGCCAGCAGCTTGGCCGGAGAGTACATTCAGTACTTC. It codes for CASSLAGEYIQYF.

This clone was seen only once. The gene calls are TRBV7-2 and TRBJ2-7; possibly TRBD2 for D (6 bases). V shed 5 bases and J shed 5 bases, with 13 bases lying between them. Per the germline V gene, CDR1 is SGHTA and CDR2 is FQGNSA. The CDR3 length is 13 residues. CDR3: CASSPNWRDEQYF. CDR3 in DNA: TGTGCCAGCAGCCCCAACTGGAGGGACGAGCAGTACTTC.

The chain combines TRBV19 with TRBJ1-3; D ambiguous. Trimming stripped 4 bases from V and 1 base from J, with 11 bases between. The CDR3 contains 15 residues. Germline CDR1 and CDR2: LNHDA and SQIVND (reference sequence). CDR3 DNA sequence: TGTGCCAGTAGTACCCAACGGGTTTCTGGAAACACCATATATTTT. This sequence encodes CASSTQRVSGNTIYF.

V is TRBV21-1 and J is TRBJ2-7; the table's D call, TRBD1, has no DNA check behind it. TRBV21-1 is a recognized pseudogene. This CDR3 has 14 residues. Here the CDR3 reads CASSKERQEYEQYF. CDR3 DNA sequence: TGTGCCAGCAGCAAAGAAAGACAGGAGTACGAGCAGTACTTC.

The chain employs TRBV18 and TRBJ1-4; maybe TRBD1 (5 bases). V was pared by 3 bases and J by 5 bases, with 7 bases between. Germline-derived CDR1 and CDR2 are KGHSH and LQKENI. The CDR3 runs to 13 residues. The CDR3 DNA follows: TGTGCCAGCTCACCGGGGCGGAATGAAAAACTGTTTTTT. Translated, it gives CASSPGRNEKLFF.

This chain uses TRBV18 with TRBJ1-2, with TRBD1 matching 7 bases. This CDR3 contains 15 residues. The V segment lost 2 bases and the J segment 6 bases; nucleotides outside the gene matches: 9. In germline, CDR1 is KGHSH, CDR2 LQKENI. The DNA of the CDR3 is TGTGCCAGCTCACCAAACCCGACAGGGAAGGATGGCTACACCTTC. As protein: CASSPNPTGKDGYTF.

V and J are TRBV29-1 and TRBJ2-6, with D unclear. Germline assignment: CDR1 SQVTM and CDR2 ANQGSEA. This CDR3 has 15 residues. The germline V and J ends were trimmed by 0 bases and 2 bases, with 8 bases remaining between them. CDR3 in DNA: TGCAGCGTTGAAGAACCTTCTACTGGGGCCAACGTCCTGACTTTC. Translating gives CSVEEPSTGANVLTF. Using reference TRBV29-1 and TRBJ2-6 for the parts outside the CDR3, the full variable domain is SAVISQKPSRDICQRGTSLTIQCQVDSQVTMMFWYRQQPGQSLTLIATANQGSEATYESGFVIDKFPISRPNLTFSTLTVSNMSPEDSSIYLCSVEEPSTGANVLTFGAGSRLTVL.

J is TRBJ1-5 and V is TRBV7-4, with D tentatively TRBD1 (5 bases). Per germline, CDR1 SGHVT and CDR2 SQSDAQ. Trimming shortened V by 5 bases and J by 2 bases, and 16 bases separated the two germline ends. This CDR3 has 16 residues. CDR3 coding DNA: TGTGCCAGCAGCCTCCGTGGGGCGTGGGGCAATCAGCCCCAGCATTTT. Translation: CASSLRGAWGNQPQHF.

The CDR3 nucleotides read TGTGCTAGTGGCTATGGACAGCCTGGCACAGATACGCAGTATTTT. Its protein product is CASGYGQPGTDTQYF. The chain links TRBV12-5 to TRBJ2-3, with D maybe TRBD1 (6 bases). The CDR3 has 15 residues. Germline-derived CDR1 and CDR2 are LGHNT and FRNRAP. V was trimmed by 6 bases and J by 1 base, leaving 14 bases between them.

CDR3 DNA sequence: TGTGCCAGCAGTCCAACTCCAGGGGGCGACGAGCAGTACTTC. Translated: CASSPTPGGDEQYF. The chain has TRBV27 and TRBJ2-7, with 8 bases fitting TRBD1. V was clipped by 5 bases and J by 5 bases; unmatched bases: 8. Looked up from germline, CDR1 is MNHEY and CDR2 is SMNVEV (reference sequence). There are 14 residues in the CDR3.